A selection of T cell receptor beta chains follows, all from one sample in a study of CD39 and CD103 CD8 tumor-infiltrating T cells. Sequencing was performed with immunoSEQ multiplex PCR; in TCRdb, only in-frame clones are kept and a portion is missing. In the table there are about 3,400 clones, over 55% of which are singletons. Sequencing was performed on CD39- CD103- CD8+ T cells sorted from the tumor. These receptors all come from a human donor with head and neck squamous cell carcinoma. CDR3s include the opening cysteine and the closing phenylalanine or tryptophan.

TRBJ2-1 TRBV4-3 CASAIGGSSYNEQFF
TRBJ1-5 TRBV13 CASSRGTDADQPQHF
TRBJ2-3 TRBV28 CASGLTDTQYF
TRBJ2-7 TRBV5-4 CASSLWPGTGGSYEQYF
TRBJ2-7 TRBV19 CASSMRGLGQGNYEQYF
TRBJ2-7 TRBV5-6 CASSLSGTVYYEQYF
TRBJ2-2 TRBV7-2 CASSLAGVGAGELFF
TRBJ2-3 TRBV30 CAWTHGRTDTQYF
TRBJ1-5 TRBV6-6 CASSYETDNQPQHF
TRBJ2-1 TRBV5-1 CASSHTGDSYNEQFF
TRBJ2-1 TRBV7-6 CASSLVGADSYNEQFF
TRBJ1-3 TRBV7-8 CASSLGVLSSGNTIYF